Given below is one T cell receptor (beta chain) in context. The antigen remains unidentified. This entry is derived from a study of shared clonotypes between healthy human individuals. Regarding the study as a whole: Measured sharing among donors was expected to vary with sequencing depth. Non-shared clonotypes showed lower generation probabilities than clonotypes common to all four donors. Rarefaction showed sorted-subset sequencing was incomplete despite large depth.

Evenly divided among several immunoSEQ plates was the genomic DNA of each subset. The data were produced by immunoSEQ multiplex PCR, yet TCRdb's version contains in-frame clones alone and is incomplete. The repertoire includes 2,500,000 or so clones, around 92% of them detected once, and around 0.35% sits in the top ten. Germline V gene data show CDR1 as SGHAT and CDR2 as FQNNGV. Deletions cut 4 bases from V and 10 bases from J, with 12 bases between. The CDR3 loop spans 12 amino acids. The clonotype was recovered from a man younger than 35 in good health. Some clones in this sample may be carry-over from other donors' samples. The chain recombines TRBV11-2 with TRBJ2-3; D not certain. Sequenced material: naive CD4+ T cells from PBMCs. Sample subset: CD45RA+ positively selected. CDR3 in DNA: TGTGCCAGCAGCTCCTCACCTGGAGCGCAGTATTTT. Protein product: CASSSSPGAQYF.